Given below is one T cell receptor (beta chain) in context. The antigen is not known. One end of the junction is discordant with germline, which a read error may explain. Sample-barcoded 5' priming and a J-beta primer mix drove a second PCR of 7 to 11 cycles. TCRdb re-analysed the 5' RACE reads in MiXCR, keeping a single row per CDR3 protein. This table holds around 650,000 distinct CDR3 sequences, about 32% found once. This sample was included in a study of blood T cells in healthy people across ages. Study-wide results and limits: Across the age range, TCR beta diversity per million T cells fell in a roughly linear way. Long-lived and aged donors differed, with more naive CD4+ cells and higher diversity in the long-lived.

The CDR3 runs 17 residues. Germline CDR1 and CDR2: SGHTA and FQGNSA. The TCR originated in a woman older than 75 in good health. Sequenced: blood. The chain is built from TRBV7-2 and TRBJ2-2; D may be TRBD1 or TRBD2 (5 bases each). CDR3 sequence: CASSPTLGATNTGERFF. The CDR3 nucleotides read TGTGCCAGCAGCCCCACGTTAGGGGCCACGAACACCGGGGAGCGGTTTTTT.